This note documents a single TCR beta chain sequence. The data stem from a study of blood T cell repertoires in COVID-19. Across the study: Both acute and convalescent COVID-19 samples were obtained from the United States, Italy and Spain. PBMCs, B-cell-depleted T cells, or T cells provided the cDNA or gDNA that made up the material.

Methods used by the authors: Amplification from reference gene primers served as the basis for estimated nucleated cell counts. Data came from immunoSEQ multiplex PCR; TCRdb stores just in-frame clones and leaves some out. The V and J calls and clone size were taken over from that table, and D and trimming were inferred from the DNA. The table includes 190,000 or so clones, 80% to 90% detected once. CDR3 length: 20 residues. Germline values: CDR1 SGHNT, CDR2 YYREEE (reference sequence). J lost 4 bases, V lost 1 base, and 15 bases had no gene match. Material: peripheral blood. The TCR sequence derives from a woman aged 18-29 years who had recovered from COVID-19. The rearrangement joins TRBV5-4 to TRBJ2-5, with 14 bases that match TRBD2. The DNA for the CDR3 is TGTGCCAGCAGCTTGTTTCGGAGACTAGCGGGGGGGCCTGATGGAGAGACCCAGTACTTC. Encoded protein: CASSLFRRLAGGPDGETQYF. Complete variable domain (other parts from reference TRBV5-4 and TRBJ2-5): ETGVTQSPTHLIKTRGQQVTLRCSSQSGHNTVSWYQQALGQGPQFIFQYYREEENGRGNFPPRFSGLQFPNYSSELNVNALELDDSALYLCASSLFRRLAGGPDGETQYFGPGTRLLVL.